These 9 T cell receptor beta chains were sequenced from one sample in a study of T-cell reconstitution after alpha-beta-depleted transplantation in children. Construction of the TCRbeta library involved unique molecular identifiers. One entry per CDR3 protein results from TCRdb running MiXCR on the PCR reads. Among around 270,000 distinct CDR3 sequences listed, over 9.5% were seen once. Material: PBMCs, obtained before TCRalphabeta/CD19-depleted stem cell transplant. The receptors shown here come from a boy in the first two years of life with acute myeloid leukemia, due to receive a stem cell transplant.

This clonotype was seen ten or more times. The chain recombines TRBV27 with TRBJ2-2, with 11 bases lining up with TRBD2. V was clipped by 6 bases and J by 0 bases; unmatched bases: 3. Germline CDR1 MNHEY, CDR2 SMNVEV (reference sequence). The CDR3 has 16 residues. The CDR3 sequence: CASRGGLAANTGELFF. CDR3 nucleotides: TGTGCCAGCAGAGGGGGACTAGCGGCGAACACCGGGGAGCTGTTTTTT.

The chain combines TRBV7-9 with TRBJ2-5; D tentatively fits TRBD1 or TRBD2 (6 bases each). Germline V gene data show CDR1 as SEHNR and CDR2 as FQNEAQ (reference sequence). The CDR3 is 14 residues long. The germline V and J ends were trimmed by 1 base and 4 bases, with 10 bases remaining between them. This chain's CDR3 is CASSLVGGLETQYF. CDR3 nucleotides: TGTGCCAGCAGCTTAGTCGGGGGCTTAGAGACCCAGTACTTC.

This clonotype has a count of ten or more. The V call is TRBV20-1, the J call TRBJ2-4, with D perhaps assigned TRBD1 or TRBD2 (7 bases each). Trimming left V 1 base short and J 6 bases short, with 13 bases between. The germline gives CDR1 DFQATT, CDR2 SNEGSKA (reference sequence). The CDR3 is 14 amino acids. The CDR3 DNA sequence: TGCAGTGCTAGAGGACAGGGCGGGGGAAACATTCAGTACTTC. Translating gives CSARGQGGGNIQYF.

In this sample, this clonotype turned up a few times. The J gene is TRBJ2-3, the V gene TRBV29-1; TRBD2 aligns across 11 bases. The CDR3 has 13 residues. Germline lookup yields CDR1 SQVTM and CDR2 ANQGSEA. V trimming: 6 bases; J trimming: 3 bases; junction bases outside the gene matches: 2. Here the CDR3 reads CSVTSGITDTQYF. The CDR3 DNA follows: TGCAGCGTGACTAGCGGGATAACAGATACGCAGTATTTT.

The chain joins TRBV7-9 to TRBJ2-7; maybe TRBD1 (5 bases). This CDR3 comprises 15 residues. Germline V CDR1 and CDR2: SEHNR, FQNEAQ (reference sequence). Trimming stripped 2 bases from V and 2 bases from J, with 13 bases between. CDR3 sequence (DNA): TGTGCCAGCAGCTTACCGTCAAAGGGGACCTACGAGCAGTACTTC. This gives the protein CASSLPSKGTYEQYF.

Notes on this clonotype: A much larger clone lies one base from this, so it may be a read error. The rearrangement links TRBV7-9 to TRBJ2-5; D ambiguous. The CDR3 has 17 residues. Germline V gene data show CDR1 as SEHNR and CDR2 as FQNEAQ (reference sequence). V was shortened by 1 base and J by 0 bases, with 15 bases between the two germline ends. CDR3 nucleotide sequence: TGTGCCAGCAGCTTAGGACTTGGGCAGCCTAACCAAGAGACCCAGTACTTC. This codes for CASSLGLGQPNQETQYF. The variable domain in full, completed from reference TRBV7-9 and TRBJ2-5, reads DTGVSQNPRHKITKRGQNVTFRCDPISEHNRLYWYRQTLGQGPEFLTYFQNEAQLEKSRLLSDRFSAERPKGSFSTLEIQRTEQGDSAMYLCASSLGLGQPNQETQYFGPGTRLLVL.

This clonotype occurred many times. The genes are TRBV27 and TRBJ2-7; no definite D call. Germline loops: CDR1 MNHEY, CDR2 SMNVEV (reference sequence). The CDR3 is 11 amino acids. The germline V and J ends were trimmed by 6 bases and 4 bases, with 7 bases remaining between them. The CDR3 nucleotides are TGTGCCAGCAGCCAAGGGTACGAGCAGTACTTC. Amino acid sequence: CASSQGYEQYF.

This clonotype was counted many times. The gene calls are TRBV12-3 or TRBV12-4 and TRBJ2-1; D unclear. Trimming removed 0 bases from V and 7 bases from J, with 4 bases in between. The CDR3 spans 12 residues. Here the CDR3 DNA reads TGTGCCAGCAGTTTAGCCGCGAATGAGCAGTTCTTC. Protein sequence: CASSLAANEQFF.

This clonotype was picked up many times. CDR3 sequence: CASTWSSSPLHF. The CDR3 DNA follows: TGTGCCAGCACCTGGAGTTCTTCACCCCTCCACTTT. The rearrangement joins TRBV12-3 or TRBV12-4 to TRBJ1-6; D uncertain. The ends were cut back, 7 bases at V and 9 bases at J, with 10 bases in the middle. The CDR3 runs 12 residues.